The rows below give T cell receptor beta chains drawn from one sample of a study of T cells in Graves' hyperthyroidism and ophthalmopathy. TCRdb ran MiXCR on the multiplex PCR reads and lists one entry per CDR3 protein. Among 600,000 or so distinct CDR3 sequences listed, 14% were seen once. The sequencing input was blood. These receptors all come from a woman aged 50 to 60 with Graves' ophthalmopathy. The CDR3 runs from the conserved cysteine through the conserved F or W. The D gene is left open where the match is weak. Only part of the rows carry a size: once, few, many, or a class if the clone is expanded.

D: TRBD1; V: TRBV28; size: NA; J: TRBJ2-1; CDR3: CASSSLFAGTGHYNEQFF; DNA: TGTGCCAGCAGTTCACTATTTGCCGGGACAGGGCACTACAATGAGCAGTTCTTC
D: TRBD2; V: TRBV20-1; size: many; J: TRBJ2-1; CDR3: CSARDPSGINEQFF; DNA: TGCAGTGCTAGAGACCCTAGCGGGATCAATGAGCAGTTCTTC
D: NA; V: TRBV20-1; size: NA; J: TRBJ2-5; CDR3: CSAGPDGLQETQYF; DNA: TGCAGTGCTGGCCCGGACGGATTACAAGAGACCCAGTACTTC
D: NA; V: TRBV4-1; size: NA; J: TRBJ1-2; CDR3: CASSQEWKGANYGYTF; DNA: TGCGCCAGCAGCCAAGAATGGAAGGGAGCTAACTATGGCTACACCTTC
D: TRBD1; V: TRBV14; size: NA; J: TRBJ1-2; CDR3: CASSHQTGGRGYTF; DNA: TGTGCCAGCAGCCACCAGACAGGGGGCAGAGGCTACACCTTC
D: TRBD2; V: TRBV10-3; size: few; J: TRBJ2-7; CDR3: CAINPAGSYEQYF; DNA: TGTGCCATCAATCCAGCGGGGTCCTACGAGCAGTACTTC
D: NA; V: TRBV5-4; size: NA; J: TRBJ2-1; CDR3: CASSSETAGPYNEQFF; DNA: TGTGCCAGCAGCTCCGAAACAGCCGGACCCTACAATGAGCAGTTCTTC
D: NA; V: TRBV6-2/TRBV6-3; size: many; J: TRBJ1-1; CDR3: CASSYQLWGLHREAFF; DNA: TGTGCCAGCAGTTACCAGCTGTGGGGGCTACATCGTGAAGCTTTCTTT
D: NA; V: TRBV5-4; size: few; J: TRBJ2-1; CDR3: CASSYYQGGEQFF; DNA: TGTGCCAGCAGCTACTACCAAGGGGGTGAGCAGTTCTTC
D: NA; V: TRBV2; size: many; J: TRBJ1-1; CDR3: CASSAWGQKNTEAFF; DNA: TGTGCCAGCAGTGCTTGGGGACAAAAGAACACTGAAGCTTTCTTT
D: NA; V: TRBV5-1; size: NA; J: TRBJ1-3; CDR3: CASSPHSGFSGNTIYF; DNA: TGCGCCAGCAGCCCCCACTCAGGGTTCTCTGGAAACACCATATATTTT
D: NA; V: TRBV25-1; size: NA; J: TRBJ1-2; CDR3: CAARGDNNYGYTF; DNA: TGTGCCGCTAGGGGGGACAACAACTATGGCTACACCTTC
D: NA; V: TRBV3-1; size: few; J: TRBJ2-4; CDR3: CASSQNINIQYF; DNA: TGTGCCAGCAGCCAAAACATAAACATTCAGTACTTC
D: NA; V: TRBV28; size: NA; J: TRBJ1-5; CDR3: CASSPTISSNQPQHF; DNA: TGTGCCAGCAGTCCGACGATATCTAGCAATCAGCCCCAGCATTTT
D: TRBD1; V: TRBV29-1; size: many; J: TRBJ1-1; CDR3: CSVRGQTNTEAFF; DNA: TGCAGCGTTAGGGGGCAGACGAACACTGAAGCTTTCTTT
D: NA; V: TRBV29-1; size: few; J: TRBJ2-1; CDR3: CSVDRGRSYNEQFF; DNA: TGCAGCGTTGATCGGGGACGGTCCTACAATGAGCAGTTCTTC
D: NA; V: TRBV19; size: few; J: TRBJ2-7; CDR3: CATNKGGLVDEQYF; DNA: TGTGCCACTAACAAGGGGGGGTTGGTGGACGAGCAGTACTTC
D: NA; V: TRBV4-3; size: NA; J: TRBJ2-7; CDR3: CASSQGVQRYEQYF; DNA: TGCGCCAGCAGCCAAGGGGTCCAGAGGTACGAGCAGTACTTC
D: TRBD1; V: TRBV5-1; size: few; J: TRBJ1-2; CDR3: CASSPQGRSDYGYTF; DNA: TGCGCCAGCAGCCCACAGGGGAGGAGCGACTATGGCTACACCTTC
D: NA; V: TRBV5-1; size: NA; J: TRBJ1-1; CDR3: CASSLDVYRAKSTEAFF; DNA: TGCGCCAGCAGCTTGGACGTTTACAGGGCAAAGAGCACTGAAGCTTTCTTT
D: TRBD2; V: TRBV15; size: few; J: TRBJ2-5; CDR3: CATSPWTSGYSETQYF; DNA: TGTGCCACCAGCCCATGGACTAGCGGATACTCGGAGACCCAGTACTTC
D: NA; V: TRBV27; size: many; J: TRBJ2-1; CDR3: CASRGYPGAGFYNEQFF; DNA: TGTGCCAGCAGAGGATACCCTGGGGCGGGATTTTACAATGAGCAGTTCTTC
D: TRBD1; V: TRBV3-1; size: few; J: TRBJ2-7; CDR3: CASSQEVGTGGPEQYF; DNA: TGTGCCAGCAGCCAAGAGGTCGGGACAGGGGGCCCTGAGCAGTACTTC
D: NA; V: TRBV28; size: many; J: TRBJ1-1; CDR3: CASSPPPSRMGTEAFF; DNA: TGTGCCAGCAGTCCCCCGCCTTCTCGGATGGGCACTGAAGCTTTCTTT
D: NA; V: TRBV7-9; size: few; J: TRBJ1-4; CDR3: CASSSRQVTGQEKLFF; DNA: TGTGCCAGCAGCTCAAGACAGGTTACAGGACAAGAAAAACTGTTTTTT
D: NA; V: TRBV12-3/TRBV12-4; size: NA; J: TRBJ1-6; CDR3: CASSSGTAFFSPLHF; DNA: TGTGCCAGCAGTTCAGGGACGGCTTTCTTTTCACCCCTCCACTTT
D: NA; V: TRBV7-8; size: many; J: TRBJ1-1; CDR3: CASSSWTNTEAFF; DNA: TGTGCCAGCAGCTCCTGGACGAACACTGAAGCTTTCTTT
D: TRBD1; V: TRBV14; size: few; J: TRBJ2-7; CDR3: CASSQVTGGDEQYF; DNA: TGTGCCAGCAGCCAAGTAACAGGGGGCGACGAGCAGTACTTC
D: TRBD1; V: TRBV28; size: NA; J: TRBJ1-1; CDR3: CASSTTGTGPTEAFF; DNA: TGTGCCAGCAGTACAACCGGGACAGGGCCCACTGAAGCTTTCTTT
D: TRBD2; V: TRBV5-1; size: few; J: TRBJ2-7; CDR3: CASSLGLAGGPDYEQYF; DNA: TGCGCCAGCAGCTTGGGGCTAGCGGGAGGGCCCGACTACGAGCAGTACTTC
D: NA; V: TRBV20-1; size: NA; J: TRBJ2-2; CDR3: CSARAHNTGELFF; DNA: TGCAGTGCTAGAGCCCACAACACCGGGGAGCTGTTTTTT
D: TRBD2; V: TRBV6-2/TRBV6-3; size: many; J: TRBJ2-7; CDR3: CASSYPRLAGESYEQYF; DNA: TGTGCCAGCAGTTACCCCCGACTAGCGGGAGAGTCGTACGAGCAGTACTTC
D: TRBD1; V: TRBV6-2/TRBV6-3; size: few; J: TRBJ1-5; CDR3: CASNSGGQGGNQPQHF; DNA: TGTGCCAGCAACTCCGGGGGACAGGGTGGCAATCAGCCCCAGCATTTT
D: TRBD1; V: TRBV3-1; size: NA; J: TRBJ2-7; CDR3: CASSQGPGGVSYEQYF; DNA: TGTGCCAGCAGCCAGGGTCCAGGGGGCGTATCCTACGAGCAGTACTTC
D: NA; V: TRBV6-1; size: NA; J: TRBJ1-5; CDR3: CASTLRRNQPQHF; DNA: TGTGCCAGCACTCTGCGTAGGAATCAGCCCCAGCATTTT
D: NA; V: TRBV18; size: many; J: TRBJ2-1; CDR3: CASSPRLSSSTGHEQFF; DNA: TGTGCCAGCTCACCACGGCTTTCGAGTTCTACCGGGCATGAGCAGTTCTTC
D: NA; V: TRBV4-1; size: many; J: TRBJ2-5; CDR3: CASSQGTQETQYF; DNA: TGCGCCAGCAGCCAAGGGACACAAGAGACCCAGTACTTC
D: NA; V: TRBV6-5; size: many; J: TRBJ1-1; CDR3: CASSYDFGGNTEAFF; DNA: TGTGCCAGCAGTTACGACTTTGGGGGTAACACTGAAGCTTTCTTT
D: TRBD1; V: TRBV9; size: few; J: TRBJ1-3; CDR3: CASSPGQGVGNTIYF; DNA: TGTGCCAGCAGTCCGGGGCAGGGGGTCGGAAACACCATATATTTT
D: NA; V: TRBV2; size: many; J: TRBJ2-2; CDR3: CASSEGRTNTGELFF; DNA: TGTGCCAGCAGTGAGGGGAGGACGAACACCGGGGAGCTGTTTTTT
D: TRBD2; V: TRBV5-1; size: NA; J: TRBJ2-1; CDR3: CASSARLAENYNEQFF; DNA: TGCGCCAGCAGCGCGAGACTAGCGGAGAACTACAATGAGCAGTTCTTC
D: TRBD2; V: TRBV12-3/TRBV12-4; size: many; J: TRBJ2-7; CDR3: CASSSDGGDGEQYF; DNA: TGTGCCAGCAGTTCGGATGGGGGGGACGGCGAGCAGTACTTC
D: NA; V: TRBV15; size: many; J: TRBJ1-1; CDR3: CATSREIRTQAEAFF; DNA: TGTGCCACCAGCAGAGAAATCAGAACTCAGGCTGAAGCTTTCTTT
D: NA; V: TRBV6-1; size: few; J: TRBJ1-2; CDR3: CASSPPDRGLLRGYTF; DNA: TGTGCCAGCAGCCCGCCGGACAGAGGACTACTACGTGGCTACACCTTC
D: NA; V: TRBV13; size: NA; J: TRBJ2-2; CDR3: CASSLGLAGSGGTGELFF; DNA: TGTGCCAGCAGCTTAGGACTGGCCGGGAGTGGGGGCACCGGGGAGCTGTTTTTT
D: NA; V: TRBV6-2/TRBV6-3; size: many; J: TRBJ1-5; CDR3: CASSYIVAADQPQHF; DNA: TGTGCCAGCAGTTACATCGTGGCAGCAGATCAGCCCCAGCATTTT
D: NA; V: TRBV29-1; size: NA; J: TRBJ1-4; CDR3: CSVEQGLGEKLFF; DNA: TGCAGCGTTGAACAAGGGTTGGGCGAAAAACTGTTTTTT
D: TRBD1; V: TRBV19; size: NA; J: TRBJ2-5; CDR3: CATGTGLKTQYF; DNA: TGTGCCACGGGGACAGGGCTGAAGACCCAGTACTTC
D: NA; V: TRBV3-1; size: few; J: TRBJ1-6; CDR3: CASSQDHGALNNSPLHF; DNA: TGTGCCAGCAGCCAAGATCACGGGGCGCTTAATAATTCACCCCTCCACTTT
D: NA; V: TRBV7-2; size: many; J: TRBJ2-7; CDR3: CASSLWLGHGGDEQYF; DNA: TGTGCCAGCAGCTTATGGCTGGGCCACGGCGGGGACGAGCAGTACTTC
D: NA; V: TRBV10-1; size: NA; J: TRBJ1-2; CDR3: CASSSDWTNYGYTF; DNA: TGCGCCAGCAGCTCCGACTGGACTAACTATGGCTACACCTTC
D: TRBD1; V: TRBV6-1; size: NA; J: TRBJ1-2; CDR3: CASSEHRGTNYGYTF; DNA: TGTGCCAGCAGTGAACACAGGGGGACTAACTATGGCTACACCTTC